Following are 4 T cell receptor beta chains from one sample sequenced in a study of blood T cell repertoires in COVID-19. Assay: immunoSEQ multiplex PCR; the TCRdb copy retains only in-frame clones and omits some. The sample contains a few hundred thousand clones, 65% to 90% of which appear only once. The sample consisted of peripheral blood. The receptors shown here come from a man aged 40-49 years who had recovered from COVID-19.

The V gene is TRBV30, the J gene TRBJ1-2; 7 nucleotides align to TRBD1. Looked up from germline, CDR1 is GTSNPN and CDR2 is SVGIG (reference sequence). The CDR3 spans 14 residues. V trimming: 2 bases; J trimming: 8 bases; junction bases outside the gene matches: 11. CDR3 DNA: TGTGCCTGGAGTACGGCAGGGGGACAAAGCGGCTACACCTTC. Its translation is CAWSTAGGQSGYTF.

The V gene is TRBV12-3 or TRBV12-4, the J gene TRBJ1-2; D call uncertain. CDR3 length: 13 residues. V was clipped by 5 bases and J by 8 bases, with 15 bases between them. The CDR3 sequence is CASSRRAEGGYTF. The DNA for the CDR3 is TGTGCCAGCAGTCGCCGGGCGGAGGGCGGCTACACCTTC.

CDR3 loop: CASSLEASYEQYF. CDR3 sequence (DNA): TGTGCCAGCAGCTTAGAAGCAAGCTACGAGCAGTACTTC. The V call is TRBV11-2, the J call TRBJ2-7; the D is unclear. Germline V gene data show CDR1 as SGHAT and CDR2 as FQNNGV. Between the trimmed V and J ends, which lost 0 bases and 3 bases, there was a span of 6 bases. The CDR3 is made up of 13 amino acids.

V gene TRBV27 combines with J gene TRBJ2-1; 12 nucleotides align to TRBD2. The CDR3 runs 17 residues. Trimming took 6 bases from V and 10 from J; bases not matched to a gene: 16. Germline lookup yields CDR1 MNHEY and CDR2 SMNVEV (reference sequence). CDR3 sequence (DNA): TGTGCCAGCAGCCACCCCTCGGCTAGCGGGAGGGCGCGCGAGCAGTTCTTC. Protein: CASSHPSASGRAREQFF.